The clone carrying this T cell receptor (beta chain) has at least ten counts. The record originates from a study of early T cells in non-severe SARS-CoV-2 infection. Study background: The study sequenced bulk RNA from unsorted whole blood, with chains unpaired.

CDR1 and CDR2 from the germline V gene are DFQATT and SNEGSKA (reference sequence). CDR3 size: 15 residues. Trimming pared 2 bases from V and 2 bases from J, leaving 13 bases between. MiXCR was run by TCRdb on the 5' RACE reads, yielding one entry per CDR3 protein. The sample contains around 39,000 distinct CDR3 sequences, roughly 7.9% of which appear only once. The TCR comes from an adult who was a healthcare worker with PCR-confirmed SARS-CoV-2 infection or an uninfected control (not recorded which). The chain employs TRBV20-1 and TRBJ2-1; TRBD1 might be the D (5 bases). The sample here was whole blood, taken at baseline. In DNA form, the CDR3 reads TGCAGTGCTAGATTTTCGCAGGGCACCTACAATGAGCAGTTCTTC. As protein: CSARFSQGTYNEQFF.